This T cell receptor (beta chain) is from a study of blood T cells in healthy people across ages (dated by TCRdb to about 2015). For the study in its entirety: In model experiments, roughly one uniquely barcoded TCR beta cDNA molecule per two T cells was captured by template switching. Age-related changes in TCR beta repertoire diversity were measured in the study by deep sequencing normalized with unique cDNA molecular identifiers. Donors of different ages were randomly distributed across sequencing lanes to avoid experimental bias. The donors were divided into four age groups: young (average approximately 15 years), middle-aged (around 37), aged (62) and long-lived (roughly 82). Using the same blood draw, the study looked at two additional independent replicas of 1 million unique cDNA reads for two donors, one aged 18 to 30 and the other aged 80 or older. Points the paper makes about the study in general: A strong correlation was found between observed TCR beta diversity and the percentage of naive T cells measured by flow cytometry. As age increased, observed TCR beta diversity per million T cells dropped in a roughly linear way, and a significant reduction was already evident by age 40. Estimates of total diversity from one million sequenced T cells were regarded as lower bounds and underestimates. Conclusive comparison of naive and antigen-experienced compartments was prevented by the profiling of bulk unsorted PBMCs. The long-lived group showed more naive CD4+ T cells, fewer expanded clones and increased TCR diversity than the aged group, suggesting age selection. Because the CMV infection status of the donors was unknown, age-related changes in expanded clonotypes may potentially have been confounded.

This clonotype has just a few counts. The antigen this receptor binds is unknown. No quality values exist for individual bases; no much larger clone is one base distant. The protocol used for the library was 5' RACE. This sample was sequenced with an Illumina HiSeq 2500. A second PCR of about 6 to 11 cycles was performed with a sample-barcoded 5' primer and a J-beta primer mix. A template-switch 5' adaptor carrying 12 random nucleotides introduced a unique molecular identifier onto each TCR beta cDNA molecule. Each sample yielded at least 3 million CDR3-containing paired-end reads. First-strand cDNA synthesis was performed from all RNA using the Mint cDNA synthesis kit, with priming by a TRBC-specific oligonucleotide. After uracil-DNA glycosylase treatment, a first 18-cycle PCR used universal primers M1SS and BC2_uni_R on all cDNA. From the authors' description of their analysis: Each sample was normalized by randomly selecting 1 million high-quality reads, each carrying a distinct molecular identifier. Reads sharing molecular identifiers were discarded rather than binned into consensus sequences. CDR3 identification, clonotype clustering and error correction used MiTCR with a Q25 quality threshold and the strictest error-elimination algorithm. A nonparametric unseen species model with Euler transformation was used to estimate lower-bound total TCR beta diversity. TCRdb itself trimmed the public reads at Q25 with fastp, ran MiXCR and retained productive beta chains. CDR3 protein duplicates are merged, each entry listing the most common genes and DNA. These V and J calls rely on TCRdb rather than the paper's analysis. This sample gives more than 1,400,000 distinct CDR3 sequences in total; 40% to 50% of them show up just once. The ten largest make up approximately 7.9% of the sample.

The roughly 39 donors, aged about 6 to 95 years, were systemically healthy Caucasian individuals from Russia. Each donor gave 9.5 to 10 milliliters of peripheral blood, drawn into EDTA-treated Vacutainer tubes. Ficoll-Paque density-gradient centrifugation was used to isolate PBMCs, with at least 7 million per sample. Trizol reagent was used to extract total RNA from the PBMCs, yielding at least 5.5 micrograms per sample. Naive CD45RAhigh/CD27high T cell percentages were measured by flow cytometry on a PBMC aliquot from every donor. At the junction V is shortened by 2 bases and J by 0 bases, with 7 bases in between. Counted from cysteine to phenylalanine, this CDR3 has 14 amino acids. Of the read, only the CDR3 DNA is kept; its 42 bases are in frame from base 1. According to the germline V gene (reference sequence), CDR1 reads MNHNY and CDR2 reads SVGAGI.

Recombination connected TRBV6-6 to TRBJ2-5; perhaps TRBD2 is the D gene, with 5 bases matching. The sample comprised blood. This receptor was obtained from a woman aged 18-30 years in good health. In nucleotide form, the sequence is TGTGCCAGCAGTTACACGGGGTACCAAGAGACCCAGTACTTC. This encodes CASSYTGYQETQYF.